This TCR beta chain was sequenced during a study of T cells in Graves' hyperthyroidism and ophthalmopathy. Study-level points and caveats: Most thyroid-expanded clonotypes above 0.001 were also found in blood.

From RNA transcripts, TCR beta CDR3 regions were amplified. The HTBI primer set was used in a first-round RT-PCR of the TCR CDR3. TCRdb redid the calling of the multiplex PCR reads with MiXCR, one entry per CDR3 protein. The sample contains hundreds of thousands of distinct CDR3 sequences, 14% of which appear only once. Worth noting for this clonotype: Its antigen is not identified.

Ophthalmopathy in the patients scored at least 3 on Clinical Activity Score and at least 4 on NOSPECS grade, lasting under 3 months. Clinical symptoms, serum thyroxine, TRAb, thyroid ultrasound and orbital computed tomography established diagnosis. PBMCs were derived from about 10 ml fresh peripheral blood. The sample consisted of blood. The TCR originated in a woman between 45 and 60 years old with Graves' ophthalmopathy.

The CDR3 reads CASSKRLAGHNEQFF. The CDR3 coding sequence is TGTGCCAGCAGTAAACGACTAGCGGGGCACAATGAGCAGTTCTTC. V is TRBV27 and J is TRBJ2-1, with TRBD2 matching over 11 bases. Germline CDR1 is MNHEY and CDR2 is SMNVEV (reference sequence). CDR3 length: 15 amino acids. Losses at the gene ends were 5 bases for V and 5 bases for J; bases not matched to a gene: 5.